The 10 T cell receptor beta chains below all came from one sample that was sequenced in a study of response to subunit inactivated influenza vaccine. TCRdb redid the calling of the RT-PCR reads with MiXCR, one entry per CDR3 protein. The profile shows some 800,000 distinct CDR3 sequences, around 20% of them singletons. Here the sequenced sample was PBMCs from blood, taken roughly 5 days after vaccination. Every receptor here comes from a man between 45 and 60 years old who received an inactivated influenza vaccine.

The chain recombines TRBV11-2 with TRBJ2-2, with 15 bases identical to TRBD2. The germline V gene encodes CDR1 SGHAT and CDR2 FQNNGV. V trimming: 7 bases; J trimming: 4 bases; junction bases outside the gene matches: 10. CDR3 length: 18 residues. CDR3 coding DNA: TGTGCCAGCACCCCTGGACTAGCGGGGGGGCGAGGCACCGGGGAGCTGTTTTTT. Translating it yields CASTPGLAGGRGTGELFF.

This clonotype was observed a few times. V gene TRBV11-2 combines with J gene TRBJ2-3, with D uncertain. Germline assignment: CDR1 SGHAT and CDR2 FQNNGV. The CDR3 extends over 16 amino acids. V lost 2 bases and J lost 2, with 14 bases in between. The CDR3 sequence: CASSLKYAGFTDTQYF. CDR3 in DNA: TGTGCCAGCAGCTTAAAATACGCAGGTTTCACAGATACGCAGTATTTT.

At least ten counts were recorded for this clonotype. This sequence joins TRBV12-3 or TRBV12-4 and TRBJ2-7, with TRBD1 identical over 8 bases. V gave up 3 bases and J gave up 6 bases; unmatched junction bases: 4. The CDR3 loop spans 13 amino acids. The DNA for the CDR3 is TGTGCCAGCAGTTTTGCAGGGGGCATCGAGCAGTACTTC. Encoded protein: CASSFAGGIEQYF.

CDR3 in amino acids: CASRTIGSNTEAFF. CDR3 in DNA: TGTGCCAGCAGGACCATAGGGTCGAACACTGAAGCTTTCTTT. This rearrangement joins TRBV6-1 to TRBJ1-1; unclear D gene. Germline lookup yields CDR1 MNHNS and CDR2 SASEGT. V lost 6 bases and J lost 1, with 12 bases in between. The CDR3 is 14 amino acids.

The chain uses TRBV11-2 and TRBJ2-7; 11 bases fit TRBD2. The CDR3 has 15 amino acids. The V gene end was trimmed by 2 bases and the J gene end by 3 bases; junction bases not matched to a gene: 3. CDR1 and CDR2 (germline): SGHAT, FQNNGV. CDR3 coding DNA: TGTGCCAGCAGCTTATTACTAGCGGGAGTCTACGAGCAGTACTTC. It translates to CASSLLLAGVYEQYF.

V gene TRBV7-2 combines with J gene TRBJ2-7; 9 bases fit TRBD2. Germline values: CDR1 SGHTA, CDR2 FQGNSA. The CDR3 loop spans 15 amino acids. After removal of 5 bases from V and 3 bases from J, the junction contained 8 bases not matched to a gene. CDR3 sequence reads: CASSPTAGGIYEQYF. CDR3 DNA: TGTGCCAGCAGCCCTACTGCGGGGGGGATCTACGAGCAGTACTTC.

The chain has TRBV4-1 and TRBJ2-7; TRBD2 matches 10 bases. V trimming: 6 bases; J trimming: 1 base; junction bases outside the gene matches: 6. Per the germline V gene, CDR1 is MGHRA and CDR2 is YSYEKL. The CDR3 sequence is 15 residues long. The CDR3 DNA reads TGCGCCAGCAGTCGAGCTAGCGGGAGATCCTACGAGCAGTACTTC. Translating gives CASSRASGRSYEQYF.

J is TRBJ2-7 and V is TRBV27; 8 bases agree with TRBD1. J gave up 3 bases and V 4 bases, and 5 bases lay outside the gene matches. The germline V gene has CDR1 MNHEY and CDR2 SMNVEV (reference sequence). This CDR3 has 14 amino acids. CDR3 amino acids: CASSSGQAYYEQYF. CDR3 in DNA: TGTGCCAGCAGTTCGGGACAGGCTTACTACGAGCAGTACTTC.

The V and J genes are TRBV6-2 or TRBV6-3 and TRBJ2-3; 7 bases map to TRBD1. CDR1 and CDR2 (germline): MNHEY, SVGEGT. The CDR3 runs 15 residues. Trimming took 6 bases from V and 4 from J; bases not matched to a gene: 10. CDR3 residues: CASSYGDSPSDTQYF. CDR3 in DNA: TGTGCCAGCAGCTACGGGGACAGCCCATCAGATACGCAGTATTTT.

The chain combines TRBV20-1 with TRBJ2-1; TRBD2 is a possible D gene (6 bases). The V gene's germline CDR1 is DFQATT and CDR2 SNEGSKA (reference sequence). The CDR3 length is 13 residues. V lost 5 bases, J lost 4 bases, and 12 bases lay in between. CDR3 DNA sequence: TGCAGTGCTGATAGCGGTACTTACAATGAGCAGTTCTTC. It is translated as CSADSGTYNEQFF.